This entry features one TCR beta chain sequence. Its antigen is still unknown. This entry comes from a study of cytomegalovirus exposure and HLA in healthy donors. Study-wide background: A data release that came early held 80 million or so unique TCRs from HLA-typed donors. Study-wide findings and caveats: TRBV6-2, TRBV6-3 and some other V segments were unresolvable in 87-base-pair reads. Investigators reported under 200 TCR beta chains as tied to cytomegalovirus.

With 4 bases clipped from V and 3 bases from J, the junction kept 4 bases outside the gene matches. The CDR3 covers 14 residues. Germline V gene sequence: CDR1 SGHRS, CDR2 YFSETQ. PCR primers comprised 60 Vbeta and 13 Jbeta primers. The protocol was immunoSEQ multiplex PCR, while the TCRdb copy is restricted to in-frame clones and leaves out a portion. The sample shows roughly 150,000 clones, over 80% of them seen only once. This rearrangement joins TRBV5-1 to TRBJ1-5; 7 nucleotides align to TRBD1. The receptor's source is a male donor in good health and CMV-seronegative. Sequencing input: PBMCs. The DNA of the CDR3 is TGCGCCAGCAGCAACCAGGGGGACAATCAGCCCCAGCATTTT. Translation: CASSNQGDNQPQHF. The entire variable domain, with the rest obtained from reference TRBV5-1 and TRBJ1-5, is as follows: KAGVTQTPRYLIKTRGQQVTLSCSPISGHRSVSWYQQTPGQGLQFLFEYFSETQRNKGNFPGRFSGRQFSNSRSEMNVSTLELGDSALYLCASSNQGDNQPQHFGDGTRLSIL.